This TCR beta chain was sequenced for a study of blood T cell repertoires in COVID-19. On the study more broadly: Donors in the United States, Italy and Spain gave samples during acute or convalescent COVID-19.

How the authors handled the data: Estimation of nucleated cell counts was performed using reference gene primer amplification. Sequenced by immunoSEQ multiplex PCR; TCRdb stores in-frame clones only, minus some. That table furnishes V, J and clone size, whereas the DNA furnished D and trimming. The sample carries some 270,000 clones, approximately 83% recorded once. The CDR3 covers 16 residues. Germline V gene sequence: CDR1 MGHRA, CDR2 YSYEKL. The trim removed 4 bases at V and 7 bases at J, leaving 8 bases unmatched. This receptor was obtained from a woman in her twenties or thirties who had recovered from COVID-19. This chain joins TRBV4-1 and TRBJ2-1; 12 nucleotides agree with TRBD2. Sequencing used PBMCs or T cells enriched from blood (not recorded which). The CDR3 DNA follows: TGCGCCAGCAGCCCCAGCCTAGCGGGAGGGTGGAATGAGCAGTTCTTC. This sequence encodes CASSPSLAGGWNEQFF.